This T cell receptor beta chain was identified during a study of blood T cell repertoires in COVID-19. Study-wide background: Acute-phase and convalescent COVID-19 samples originated in the United States, Italy and Spain. PBMCs, B-cell-depleted T cells, or T cells were the source of the cDNA or gDNA that made up the material.

In terms of age and location, participants ranged from about 18 to 100 years and lived in around 22 US areas. Assignment of participants to cohorts was predicated upon participant-reported clinical history. The repertoire was sequenced with immunoSEQ multiplex PCR; TCRdb's copy has only in-frame clones and lacks some. The data contain a few hundred thousand clones, 87% of them singletons. Input material: PBMCs or T cells enriched from blood (not recorded which). The receptor was isolated from a woman in her 30s who had recovered from COVID-19.

Written as DNA, the CDR3 is TGTGCCAGCAGTTACTCGTGGACAGGAGGAAACACTGAAGCTTTCTTT. Protein sequence: CASSYSWTGGNTEAFF. This chain joins TRBV6-5 and TRBJ1-1, with TRBD1 identical over 7 bases. J lost 2 bases, V lost 0 bases, and 6 bases had no gene match. In germline, CDR1 is MNHEY, CDR2 SVGAGI. The CDR3 sequence is 16 residues long.